This entry lists 21 T cell receptor beta chains sequenced from one sample in a study of shared clonotypes between healthy human individuals. Method: immunoSEQ multiplex PCR; TCRdb's copy keeps in-frame clones and lacks some. The repertoire holds approximately 480,000 clones, with 60% to 80% as singletons. Material: PBMCs. These receptors were obtained from a woman aged 35 to 49 in good health. Some clones in this sample may be carry-over from other donors' samples.

The chain couples TRBV7-2 to TRBJ2-7; 14 nucleotides match TRBD2. The trim removed 3 bases at V and 3 bases at J, leaving 1 base unmatched. The CDR3 consists of 15 residues. Germline V gene lookup returns CDR1 SGHTA and CDR2 FQGNSA. The DNA of the CDR3 is TGTGCCAGCAGCTTCGGGACTAGCGGGGGCTACGAGCAGTACTTC. As protein: CASSFGTSGGYEQYF.

V usage is TRBV2 and J usage is TRBJ1-1; D gene uncertain. V lost 8 bases and J lost 1, with 8 bases in between. CDR1 SNHLY and CDR2 FYNNEI come from the germline V gene. The CDR3 totals 12 residues. Here the CDR3 DNA reads TGTGCCAGCCCGAGGAGGAACACTGAAGCTTTCTTT. It yields the protein CASPRRNTEAFF.

The chain couples TRBV2 to TRBJ2-2; D perhaps matches TRBD2 (6 bases). The CDR3 length is 17 residues. V shed 7 bases and J shed 0 bases, with 18 bases lying between them. CDR1 is SNHLY and CDR2 is FYNNEI in the germline V gene. The CDR3 sequence: CASTARRTTTNTGELFF. The CDR3 DNA is TGTGCCAGCACCGCGAGGAGGACTACCACGAACACCGGGGAGCTGTTTTTT.

The chain has TRBV10-2 and TRBJ2-1, with 12 nucleotides matching TRBD1. This CDR3 spans 13 amino acids. Germline V gene data show CDR1 as WSHSY and CDR2 as SAAADI. The J segment lost 9 bases and the V segment lost 6 bases, leaving 3 bases of the junction unmatched. The CDR3 is CASSGTGGREQFF. The CDR3 coding sequence is TGCGCCAGCAGCGGGACAGGGGGCCGTGAGCAGTTCTTC.

The chain has TRBV4-2 and TRBJ2-1; unclear D gene. Germline V lookup: CDR1 LGHNA, CDR2 YNFKEQ. Trimming took off 6 bases at V and 7 bases at J, with 10 bases between the two ends. This CDR3 spans 12 amino acids. The CDR3 loop is CASSSPSNEQFF. The CDR3 nucleotides read TGTGCCAGCAGTTCTCCCTCGAATGAGCAGTTCTTC.

The chain joins TRBV9 to TRBJ2-5, with TRBD2 matching 12 bases. Germline CDR1 reads SGDLS; CDR2 reads YYNGEE. The CDR3 runs to 16 residues. Germline trimming cut 4 bases from V and 1 base from J; bases unmatched to any gene: 5. This CDR3 reads CASSSRTSGTQETQYF. The CDR3 DNA sequence: TGTGCCAGCAGCTCCAGGACTAGCGGGACCCAAGAGACCCAGTACTTC.

This clone was counted ten times or more. This chain joins TRBV6-5 and TRBJ1-2; D is unclear. CDR1 is MNHEY and CDR2 is SVGAGI in the germline V gene. The CDR3 is 15 amino acids. Between the trimmed V and J ends, which lost 4 bases and 1 base, there was a span of 13 bases. CDR3 loop: CASSSRRTNNYGYTF. The CDR3 DNA reads as TGTGCCAGCAGTTCCAGGCGCACAAATAACTATGGCTACACCTTC.

This clone was counted only a few times. For the CDR3, the DNA is TGTGCCAGCAGTGACTCGAGACTAACAAAGCAGTTCTTC. It encodes CASSDSRLTKQFF. This sequence joins TRBV6-4 and TRBJ2-1; D may be TRBD2 (5 bases). Germline lookup yields CDR1 MRHNA and CDR2 SNTAGT. The V end was cut by 0 bases, the J end by 11 bases, with 11 bases between. The CDR3 runs to 13 residues.

V gene TRBV5-1 combines with J gene TRBJ2-7; TRBD2 matches 8 bases. The CDR3 sequence is 15 residues long. After removal of 0 bases from V and 7 bases from J, the junction contained 9 bases not matched to a gene. Germline V CDR1 and CDR2: SGHRS, YFSETQ. The CDR3 DNA follows: TGCGCCAGCAGCTTGGACGGGAGGGCCGACAGAGAGCAGTACTTC. This sequence encodes CASSLDGRADREQYF.

This chain connects TRBV5-1 to TRBJ2-7, with TRBD1 identical over 7 bases. CDR1 is SGHRS, CDR2 YFSETQ, per germline. CDR3 size: 13 residues. The V segment lost 1 base and the J segment 5 bases; nucleotides outside the gene matches: 3. DNA of the CDR3: TGCGCCAGCAGCTTGATCCAGGGGGACGAGCAGTACTTC. Protein sequence: CASSLIQGDEQYF.

This clone was found a few times. V is TRBV7-9 and J is TRBJ2-1, with 7 bases that match TRBD2. Germline CDR1 SEHNR, CDR2 FQNEAQ (reference sequence). V lost 0 bases to trimming and J lost 15 bases; unmatched junction nucleotides: 14. The CDR3 runs to 15 residues. The CDR3 region has the DNA TGTGCCAGCAGCTTAGCCCTGGCACCCCAGGGAGGGCTGTTCTTC. This encodes CASSLALAPQGGLFF.

Concerning this clone: Other DNA sequences of this sample code for an identical CDR3. This chain joins TRBV9 and TRBJ2-1, with 7 bases aligning to TRBD2. In germline, CDR1 is SGDLS, CDR2 YYNGEE. The CDR3 loop spans 15 amino acids. The junction had 2 bases not matched to a gene; V was cut back by 0 bases and J by 2 bases. Here the CDR3 reads CASSVGSGPYNEQFF. The CDR3 coding sequence is TGTGCCAGCAGCGTAGGTAGCGGGCCCTACAATGAGCAGTTCTTC.

The chain employs TRBV19 and TRBJ2-7; D gene uncertain. Germline V gene lookup returns CDR1 LNHDA and CDR2 SQIVND (reference sequence). This CDR3 has 13 residues. Trimming removed 6 bases at V and 3 bases at J, with 12 bases between. The CDR3 DNA sequence: TGTGCCAGTAGAAGAGGACCGCTCTACGAGCAGTACTTC. As protein: CASRRGPLYEQYF. Combining the CDR3 with reference TRBV19 and TRBJ2-7 gives the whole variable domain DGGITQSPKYLFRKEGQNVTLSCEQNLNHDAMYWYRQDPGQGLRLIYYSQIVNDFQKGDIAEGYSVSREKKESFPLTVTSAQKNPTAFYLCASRRGPLYEQYFGPGTRLTVT.

This clone turned up a few times. This chain uses TRBV6-1 with TRBJ1-1; no clear D. Trimming took off 11 bases at V and 2 bases at J, with 9 bases between the two ends. The CDR3 length is 11 residues. Germline CDR1 and CDR2: MNHNS and SASEGT. DNA of the CDR3: TGTGCCGGCGGGATTAACACTGAAGCTTTCTTT. This codes for CAGGINTEAFF.

J is TRBJ2-1 and V is TRBV15; 9 nucleotides agree with TRBD1. CDR3 length: 16 amino acids. With V trimmed by 1 base and J by 5 bases, 6 bases remained unmatched. The germline CDR1 and CDR2 sequences are LNHNV and YYDKDF (reference sequence). This CDR3 reads CATSRGGQGFHNEQFF. The CDR3 DNA reads TGTGCCACCAGCAGAGGCGGACAGGGGTTCCACAATGAGCAGTTCTTC.

This rearrangement joins TRBV6-1 to TRBJ1-2; D is unresolved. The CDR3 runs to 14 residues. Germline V gene sequence: CDR1 MNHNS, CDR2 SASEGT. V lost 4 bases to trimming and J lost 4 bases, with 13 bases between them. In nucleotides, the CDR3 is TGTGCCAGCAGTGTAGAGGCGACCTTCTATGGCTACACCTTC. As protein: CASSVEATFYGYTF.

The chain carries TRBV9 and TRBJ2-7; TRBD1 agrees at 8 bases. CDR1 is SGDLS, CDR2 YYNGEE, per germline. The CDR3 totals 18 residues. J gave up 6 bases and V 0 bases, and 17 bases lay outside the gene matches. CDR3: CASSVEDRGNPGRIEQYF. In DNA form, the CDR3 reads TGTGCCAGCAGCGTAGAAGACAGGGGAAATCCTGGTCGGATCGAGCAGTACTTC.

This sequence joins TRBV28 and TRBJ1-1; D gene unclear. The CDR3 is made up of 14 amino acids. Germline V gives CDR1 MDHEN, CDR2 SYDVKM. Trimming took off 7 bases at V and 0 bases at J, with 12 bases between the two ends. The CDR3 sequence: CASIAPSMNTEAFF. The CDR3 DNA sequence: TGTGCCAGCATCGCACCTTCTATGAACACTGAAGCTTTCTTT.

This chain uses TRBV6-6 with TRBJ2-5; D is unclear. V lost 4 bases to trimming and J lost 1 base, with 7 bases between them. Germline lookup yields CDR1 MNHNY and CDR2 SVGAGI (reference sequence). CDR3 length equals 13 residues. CDR3 loop: CASSLGPQETQYF. As DNA, the CDR3 is TGTGCCAGCAGTTTAGGGCCCCAAGAGACCCAGTACTTC.

This chain uses TRBV9 with TRBJ1-3; unclear D gene. Germline values: CDR1 SGDLS, CDR2 YYNGEE. CDR3 length: 14 residues. V shed 4 bases and J shed 4 bases, with 12 bases lying between them. CDR3 in DNA: TGTGCCAGCAGCACCCCGGGCCCGGGAAACACCATATATTTT. The encoded protein is CASSTPGPGNTIYF.

V is TRBV10-1 and J is TRBJ2-5; no clear D gene. The CDR3 totals 14 residues. V dropped 2 bases and J dropped 1 base, with 8 bases sitting between them. CDR1 WNHNN and CDR2 SYGVQD come from the germline V gene (reference sequence). In DNA, the CDR3 is TGCGCCAGCAGTGAGGTGGGCAGCCAAGAGACCCAGTACTTC. This codes for CASSEVGSQETQYF.